The entry that follows covers one T cell receptor (beta chain) sequence. The target antigen is unknown. This was a deep-level run. Every subset's genomic DNA went evenly onto several immunoSEQ plates. This table comes from immunoSEQ multiplex PCR, and its TCRdb copy is limited to in-frame clones, with some not included. The repertoire has 950,000 to 1,200,000 clones, 70% to 80% of them found once; the top ten carry 0.89%. The sample originates from a study of shared clonotypes between healthy human individuals. At the level of the study: Three plates were used per donor for CD4 naive, three for CD4 memory, two for CD8 naive and one for CD8 memory.

Germline values: CDR1 SGHVS, CDR2 FNYEAQ. This CDR3 spans 16 amino acids. The V gene lost 5 bases and the J gene lost 4 bases, with 20 bases spanning the gap. Study results and caveats: Incompleteness in sorted-subset sequencing, despite large depth, was shown by rarefaction.

The receptor's source is a young man in good health. Some clones in this sample may be carry-over from other donors' samples. Sequencing was done on a sample of memory CD4+ T cells from PBMCs. The subset denotes: CD45RA-negative fraction. The rearrangement links TRBV7-6 to TRBJ1-2; D uncertain. CDR3 in DNA: TGTGCCAGCAGCGTCATAATGAATCGAAAGACCTATGGCTACACCTTC. This sequence encodes CASSVIMNRKTYGYTF. The entire variable domain, with the rest obtained from reference TRBV7-6 and TRBJ1-2, is as follows: GAGVSQSPRYKVTKRGQDVALRCDPISGHVSLYWYRQALGQGPEFLTYFNYEAQQDKSGLPNDRFSAERPEGSISTLTIQRTEQRDSAMYRCASSVIMNRKTYGYTFGSGTRLTVV.